Listed below are T cell receptor beta chains from one sample, sequenced in a study of T cell clusters in autoimmune cytopenias. TCRdb derives one entry per CDR3 protein from the multiplex PCR reads, leaving out DNA. The data show over 3,000 distinct CDR3 sequences, and the top ten clones hold 14% to 15%. Material for sequencing was peripheral blood. The receptors come from a human donor with an autoimmune cytopenia or autoimmune hepatitis (not recorded which). Each CDR3 is given with its conserved first and last residue. Each record gives: CDR3 protein, V gene, J gene, clone size. Expanded clones are given a class, and other clones once, few, many or no size at all.

CATRTSQDEQFF	TRBV6-5	TRBJ2-1	.
CAWSKLAGAYEQYF	TRBV30	TRBJ2-7	.
CAWSVRASSYNSPLHF	TRBV30	TRBJ1-6	.
CASSYDPGTANEKLFF	TRBV27	TRBJ1-4	.
CAFSWGSSYNEQFF	TRBV30	TRBJ2-1	medium-sized
CASSGERASLGSEEYF	TRBV5-5	TRBJ2-7	medium-sized
CARGQGRATGELFF	TRBV6-5	TRBJ2-2	medium-sized
CASGQGNWNEQFF	TRBV6-2/TRBV6-3	TRBJ2-1	.
CASSWLGTSLYEQYF	TRBV5-5	TRBJ2-7	medium-sized
CASSLTWAGGNSPLHF	TRBV27	TRBJ1-6	.
CASSSSGLRALETQYF	TRBV27	TRBJ2-5	.
CASSTKVSSGIQETQYF	TRBV5-5	TRBJ2-5	large
CASIYGDTQYF	TRBV6-2/TRBV6-3	TRBJ2-3	.
CASSQDWISGANVLTF	TRBV4-3	TRBJ2-6	.
CAWIGQSNNSPLHF	TRBV30	TRBJ1-6	.
CASTQTSRGYEQYF	TRBV12-3/TRBV12-4	TRBJ2-7	medium-sized
CASRPSGLSYNEQFF	TRBV18	TRBJ2-1	.
CASSFRGKNIQYF	TRBV13	TRBJ2-4	medium-sized
CSVRGGTTEAFF	TRBV29-1	TRBJ1-1	.
CASSQDLSGPGNEQFF	TRBV4-3	TRBJ2-1	.
CASSPPYGANEQYF	TRBV18	TRBJ2-7	.
CASSRGVRNGRGYEQYF	TRBV19	TRBJ2-7	medium-sized
CASSPGQGRTSYEQYF	TRBV27	TRBJ2-7	.
CSVGSASGGTYEQYF	TRBV29-1	TRBJ2-7	large
CASSEVPAGEGGFYEQYF	TRBV6-1	TRBJ2-7	.
CAWSGHALRSYNEQFF	TRBV30	TRBJ2-1	large
CASSFLGPTDTQYF	TRBV7-6	TRBJ2-3	.
CASSFMWEQSMNEQFF	TRBV5-1	TRBJ2-1	.
CASRGATNTGELFF	TRBV6-5	TRBJ2-2	.
CASTQGAPTGELFF	TRBV12-3/TRBV12-4	TRBJ2-2	.
CASSPSGRAGTDTQYF	TRBV7-2	TRBJ2-3	.
CASSPPGLAGGGEQYF	TRBV18	TRBJ2-7	.
CASSTSNEQFF	TRBV6-2/TRBV6-3	TRBJ2-1	.
CASRTQTGGYGYTF	TRBV6-5	TRBJ1-2	.
CSVGHTTYEQYF	TRBV29-1	TRBJ2-7	large
CASSLPGTSGTGNEQFF	TRBV5-4	TRBJ2-1	.
CASSLSGQGLPGANVLTF	TRBV5-1	TRBJ2-6	.
CASSTEPIGSTEAFF	TRBV19	TRBJ1-1	medium-sized
CASSFRGQGRANYGYTF	TRBV27	TRBJ1-2	.
CAARGPTGEAFF	TRBV19	TRBJ1-1	.
CASSLVVSSENQYF	TRBV5-6	TRBJ2-5	.